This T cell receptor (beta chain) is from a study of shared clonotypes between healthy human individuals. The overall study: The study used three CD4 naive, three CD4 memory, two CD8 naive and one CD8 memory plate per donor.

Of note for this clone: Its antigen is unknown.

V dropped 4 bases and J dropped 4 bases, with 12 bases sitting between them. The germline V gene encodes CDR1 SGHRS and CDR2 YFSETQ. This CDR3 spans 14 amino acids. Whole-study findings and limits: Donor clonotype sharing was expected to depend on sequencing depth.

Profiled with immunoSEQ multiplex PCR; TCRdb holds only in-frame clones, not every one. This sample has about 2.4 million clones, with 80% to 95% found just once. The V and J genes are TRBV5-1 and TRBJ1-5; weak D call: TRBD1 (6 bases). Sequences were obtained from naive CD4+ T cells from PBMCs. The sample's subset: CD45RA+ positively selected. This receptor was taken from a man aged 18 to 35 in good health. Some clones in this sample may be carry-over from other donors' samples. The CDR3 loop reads CASSPGQLNQPQHF. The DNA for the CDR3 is TGCGCCAGCAGCCCCGGACAGCTTAATCAGCCCCAGCATTTT.